This entry lists 20 T cell receptor beta chains sequenced from one sample in a study of monozygotic twins with inflammatory bowel disease. TCRdb re-called the 5' RACE reads; one entry per CDR3 protein, DNA not given. The table for this sample gives about 420,000 distinct CDR3 sequences. The sequenced material came from blood. The receptors stem from a human donor with ulcerative colitis or Crohn's disease, or a healthy co-twin of an affected twin (not recorded which).

This chain uses TRBV14 with TRBJ1-4. This CDR3 is built from 11 residues. The germline V gene has CDR1 SGHDN and CDR2 FVKESK. CDR3 loop: CASSQGGKLFF.

J is TRBJ2-1 and V is TRBV6-1; the TRBD2 assignment by TCRdb is unverifiable without DNA. Germline CDR1 reads MNHNS; CDR2 reads SASEGT. The CDR3 length is 17 residues. CDR3 in amino acids: CASSEGGILTRFDEQFF.

J is TRBJ2-7 and V is TRBV5-1; TCRdb lists TRBD1, though no DNA is available to test this call. Germline CDR1 and CDR2: SGHRS and YFSETQ. The CDR3 is made up of 16 amino acids. This CDR3 reads CASSLQGPPLAHEQYF.

This CDR3 is CASSLVPGDFYEQYF. This sequence joins TRBV5-1 and TRBJ2-7; TCRdb selects TRBD2, and the lack of DNA leaves this call unchecked. In germline, CDR1 is SGHRS, CDR2 YFSETQ. The CDR3 spans 15 residues.

The gene calls are TRBV6-5 and TRBJ1-5; TCRdb lists TRBD1, though no DNA is available to test this call. Germline CDR1 and CDR2: MNHEY and SVGAGI. This CDR3 contains 13 residues. Here the CDR3 reads CASRQGRGQPQHF.

The chain carries TRBV19 and TRBJ1-5. CDR1 and CDR2 (germline): LNHDA, SQIVND (reference sequence). This CDR3 has 17 residues. The CDR3: CASSSKALSMVGQPQHF.

The rearrangement uses TRBV7-9 and TRBJ2-7. Looked up from germline, CDR1 is SEHNR and CDR2 is FQNEAQ (reference sequence). The CDR3 is 12 amino acids. The chain's CDR3 is CASSLGGSGQYF. Full variable domain (outside the CDR3, taken from reference TRBV7-9 and TRBJ2-7): DTGVSQNPRHKITKRGQNVTFRCDPISEHNRLYWYRQTLGQGPEFLTYFQNEAQLEKSRLLSDRFSAERPKGSFSTLEIQRTEQGDSAMYLCASSLGGSGQYFGPGTRLTVT.

The chain is built from TRBV10-3 and TRBJ2-7. CDR3 size: 14 residues. Germline V gene lookup returns CDR1 ENHRY and CDR2 SYGVKD. The CDR3 loop reads CAISEWQDSYEQYF.

The chain's CDR3 is CASSLPGLAGGGEQYF. This chain connects TRBV28 to TRBJ2-7; the D call of TRBD2 rests on TCRdb alone, since no DNA is present to check it. The CDR3 contains 16 residues. Germline loops: CDR1 MDHEN, CDR2 SYDVKM.

The chain is built from TRBV11-2 and TRBJ2-1; TCRdb picks TRBD2, but there is no DNA to check that call. The CDR3 runs to 20 residues. Germline loops: CDR1 SGHAT, CDR2 FQNNGV. CDR3 amino acids: CASGGARGTSGLSSYNEQFF.

This sequence joins TRBV5-1 and TRBJ2-5. The CDR3 spans 16 residues. The germline gives CDR1 SGHRS, CDR2 YFSETQ. This chain's CDR3 is CASSLGNTGNHETQYF. Full variable domain (outside the CDR3, taken from reference TRBV5-1 and TRBJ2-5): KAGVTQTPRYLIKTRGQQVTLSCSPISGHRSVSWYQQTPGQGLQFLFEYFSETQRNKGNFPGRFSGRQFSNSRSEMNVSTLELGDSALYLCASSLGNTGNHETQYFGPGTRLLVL.

The V call is TRBV29-1, the J call TRBJ1-2. The CDR3 is made up of 15 amino acids. Germline CDR1 is SQVTM and CDR2 is ANQGSEA. The CDR3 loop is CSVEGRWEHPYGYTF.

This chain joins TRBV27 and TRBJ2-7; without DNA, the TCRdb call of TRBD1 cannot be checked. The germline V gene encodes CDR1 MNHEY and CDR2 SMNVEV (reference sequence). CDR3 size: 15 residues. The CDR3 sequence: CASSHQRDSKYEQYF.

This chain joins TRBV28 and TRBJ1-5. The germline V gene encodes CDR1 MDHEN and CDR2 SYDVKM. There are 13 residues in the CDR3. The CDR3 spells CASSLLVGQPQHF.

The chain joins TRBV4-3 to TRBJ2-3; TCRdb outputs TRBD1, but without DNA this stays unchecked. Per germline, CDR1 LGHNA and CDR2 YSLEER. This CDR3 comprises 16 residues. CDR3 region: CASSQDWVGGLDTQYF.

This chain uses TRBV6-1 with TRBJ2-2; TCRdb outputs TRBD2, but without DNA this stays unchecked. Germline V gives CDR1 MNHNS, CDR2 SASEGT. The CDR3 has 15 residues. CDR3 amino acids: CASSPAGAITGELFF.

The chain links TRBV5-1 to TRBJ1-2. Germline loops: CDR1 SGHRS, CDR2 YFSETQ. This CDR3 spans 15 amino acids. This chain's CDR3 is CASSLGVSGNYGYTF.

This chain links TRBV30 with TRBJ2-1; the D call from TCRdb, TRBD2, cannot be confirmed without DNA. CDR1 and CDR2 (germline): GTSNPN, SVGIG (reference sequence). The CDR3 extends over 14 amino acids. This CDR3 reads CAWRTSGTYNEQFF.

The chain combines TRBV12-2 with TRBJ1-2; TCRdb picks TRBD1, but there is no DNA to check that call. TRBV12-2 is described as a pseudogene. The CDR3 sequence is 13 residues long. The CDR3 loop reads CASPDSRVGGYTF.

The V call is TRBV7-2, the J call TRBJ2-1. Germline V gives CDR1 SGHTA, CDR2 FQGNSA. The CDR3 is 11 amino acids. This CDR3 is CASSLAYEQFF.